This entry lists 30 T cell receptor beta chains sequenced from one sample in a study of blood T cell repertoires in COVID-19. Assay used: immunoSEQ multiplex PCR; TCRdb lists only in-frame clones, some missing. The repertoire holds tens of thousands of clones, with 60% to 85% as singletons. Sequencing input: peripheral blood. The receptors were sampled from a human donor in a cohort sampled during active COVID-19.

V gene TRBV6-5 combines with J gene TRBJ1-1, with unresolved D. The CDR3 runs to 11 residues. Germline CDR1 is MNHEY and CDR2 is SVGAGI. V gave up 6 bases and J gave up 6 bases, with 8 bases separating them. This CDR3 is CASRTLAEAFF. The CDR3 DNA reads TGTGCCAGCAGGACTTTAGCTGAAGCTTTCTTT.

The gene calls are TRBV11-3 and TRBJ2-5; 7 bases align to TRBD2. The V segment lost 3 bases and the J segment 2 bases; nucleotides outside the gene matches: 6. Germline loops: CDR1 SGHNT, CDR2 YENEEA. The CDR3 is 15 amino acids. Here the CDR3 reads CASSLGSGAQETQYF. The CDR3 nucleotides read TGTGCCAGCAGCTTGGGGAGCGGGGCTCAAGAGACCCAGTACTTC.

J is TRBJ1-2 and V is TRBV10-2, with 8 bases lining up with TRBD1. In germline, CDR1 is WSHSY, CDR2 SAAADI. The CDR3 consists of 14 residues. V was clipped by 3 bases and J by 6 bases; unmatched bases: 6. This CDR3 reads CASSDQGALNGYTF. The CDR3 DNA sequence: TGCGCCAGCAGTGACCAGGGGGCCTTAAATGGCTACACCTTC.

This clone occurred many times. CDR3 DNA sequence: TGTGCCAGCAGCTTTTCCGTCGAGCAGTACTTC. Residues: CASSFSVEQYF. The V and J genes are TRBV7-2 and TRBJ2-7; D remains ambiguous. Per the germline V gene, CDR1 is SGHTA and CDR2 is FQGNSA. The CDR3 consists of 11 residues. The V end was cut by 3 bases, the J end by 6 bases, with 6 bases between.

This chain uses TRBV7-9 with TRBJ1-5; 7 bases map to TRBD1. Per the germline V gene, CDR1 is SEHNR and CDR2 is FQNEAQ (reference sequence). This CDR3 contains 14 residues. V lost 3 bases and J lost 9; bases outside the gene matches: 8. The CDR3 sequence is CASSFTGDSRPQHF. CDR3 bases: TGTGCCAGCAGCTTTACAGGGGATTCTAGGCCCCAGCATTTT.

The sample holds one count of this clone. The chain uses TRBV7-2 and TRBJ2-2, with 8 bases lining up with TRBD2. Germline V gives CDR1 SGHTA, CDR2 FQGNSA. The V segment lost 11 bases and the J segment 4 bases; nucleotides outside the gene matches: 6. The CDR3 spans 13 residues. CDR3 region: CAVRGGPTGELFF. CDR3 nucleotides: TGTGCCGTACGGGGGGGCCCCACCGGGGAGCTGTTTTTT.

CDR3 DNA: TGTGCCAGCAGAGCCGGGACAGGGGGCCGGCTGGAGACCCAGTACTTC. This gives the protein CASRAGTGGRLETQYF. J is TRBJ2-5 and V is TRBV9; TRBD1 matches at 12 bases. V was clipped by 5 bases and J by 5 bases; unmatched bases: 10. Germline V gives CDR1 SGDLS, CDR2 YYNGEE. This CDR3 contains 16 residues. The entire variable domain, with the rest obtained from reference TRBV9 and TRBJ2-5, is as follows: DSGVTQTPKHLITATGQRVTLRCSPRSGDLSVYWYQQSLDQGLQFLIQYYNGEERAKGNILERFSAQQFPDLHSELNLSSLELGDSALYFCASRAGTGGRLETQYFGPGTRLLVL.

This sequence joins TRBV7-9 and TRBJ2-7, with 7 bases lining up with TRBD1. In germline, CDR1 is SEHNR, CDR2 FQNEAQ (reference sequence). CDR3 size: 13 residues. The J segment lost 6 bases and the V segment lost 1 base, leaving 3 bases of the junction unmatched. In DNA form, the CDR3 reads TGTGCCAGCAGCTTAGGAGGGGGCTTCGAGCAGTACTTC. Translating it yields CASSLGGGFEQYF.

For the CDR3, the DNA is TGCAGCGTTGGGGGGGTACAGGGAGGGCACAATGAGCAGTTCTTC. It yields the protein CSVGGVQGGHNEQFF. This chain uses TRBV29-1 with TRBJ2-1; D is perhaps TRBD2 (7 bases). This CDR3 region has 15 residues. The V end was cut by 4 bases, the J end by 5 bases, with 18 bases between. Germline CDR1 reads SQVTM; CDR2 reads ANQGSEA.

This clone was observed a few times. The J gene is TRBJ2-7, the V gene TRBV10-3; maybe TRBD2 (6 bases). The V end lost 8 bases, the J end lost 2 bases, and 10 bases lay between the germline ends. The CDR3 is 12 residues long. The V gene's germline CDR1 is ENHRY and CDR2 SYGVKD. Here the CDR3 reads CAIGSGPYEQYF. In DNA form, the CDR3 reads TGTGCCATCGGGAGCGGGCCCTACGAGCAGTACTTC.

The V and J genes are TRBV5-5 and TRBJ2-1, with TRBD2 matching 11 bases. V trimming: 4 bases; J trimming: 7 bases; junction bases outside the gene matches: 10. In germline, CDR1 is SGHKS, CDR2 YYEKEE (reference sequence). The CDR3 consists of 16 residues. In DNA, the CDR3 is TGTGCCAGCAGCCTGTTAACTAGCGGGAGAGGGAATGAGCAGTTCTTC. This gives the protein CASSLLTSGRGNEQFF.

The chain couples TRBV7-9 to TRBJ2-1, with unresolved D. V lost 5 bases to trimming and J lost 5 bases, with 16 bases between them. The CDR3 is 15 amino acids. Germline loops: CDR1 SEHNR, CDR2 FQNEAQ (reference sequence). CDR3 DNA: TGTGCCAGCAGCCTTGGGCTAAACCTAAACAATGAGCAGTTCTTC. It yields the protein CASSLGLNLNNEQFF.

The rearrangement uses TRBV2 and TRBJ1-3; D not certain. This CDR3 region has 14 residues. CDR1 and CDR2 from the germline V gene are SNHLY and FYNNEI. Between the trimmed V and J ends, which lost 8 bases and 8 bases, there was a span of 19 bases. The DNA for the CDR3 is TGTGCCAGCGGAAAGGCGCAGACATCGGACACCATATATTTT. Translated: CASGKAQTSDTIYF.

The rearrangement uses TRBV7-9 and TRBJ2-2; 7 bases agree with TRBD1. This CDR3 comprises 13 residues. J lost 2 bases, V lost 8 bases, and 2 bases had no gene match. Looked up from germline, CDR1 is SEHNR and CDR2 is FQNEAQ (reference sequence). The CDR3 protein is CASGTVNTGELFF. The CDR3 region has the DNA TGTGCCAGCGGGACAGTCAACACCGGGGAGCTGTTTTTT.

This clone was counted a single time. The J gene is TRBJ2-4, the V gene TRBV5-1; 7 positions match TRBD1. V was clipped by 0 bases and J by 1 base; unmatched bases: 4. The CDR3 is 16 amino acids. Germline V lookup: CDR1 SGHRS, CDR2 YFSETQ. In nucleotides, the CDR3 is TGCGCCAGCAGCTTGGAGGGGGCGTTGGCCAAAAACATTCAGTACTTC. Encoded protein: CASSLEGALAKNIQYF.

The genes are TRBV4-2 and TRBJ2-1; D might be TRBD2 (6 bases). The CDR3 is made up of 14 amino acids. Germline-derived CDR1 and CDR2 are LGHNA and YNFKEQ. Trimming took off 3 bases at V and 5 bases at J, with 11 bases between the two ends. The CDR3 DNA sequence: TGTGCCAGCAGCCAGGGGGGACTTGACAATGAGCAGTTCTTC. Translation gives CASSQGGLDNEQFF.

CDR3 protein: CASSLGGGRLNEQFF. CDR3 nucleotides: TGTGCCAGCAGCTTAGGGGGCGGGAGACTCAATGAGCAGTTCTTC. The chain uses TRBV7-3 and TRBJ2-1, with a possible D match to TRBD2 (7 bases). CDR1 and CDR2 (germline): SGHTA, FQGTGA. The length of the CDR3 is 15 residues. Trimming took 2 bases from V and 6 from J, leaving 14 bases between them.

The V call is TRBV19, the J call TRBJ2-1; 7 bases match TRBD2. Looked up from germline, CDR1 is LNHDA and CDR2 is SQIVND (reference sequence). The V segment lost 9 bases and the J segment 3 bases; nucleotides outside the gene matches: 8. This CDR3 spans 14 amino acids. The CDR3 is CASKLATNYNEQFF. The CDR3 DNA follows: TGTGCCAGCAAACTAGCGACCAACTACAATGAGCAGTTCTTC. Variable domain in full (rest from reference TRBV19 and TRBJ2-1): DGGITQSPKYLFRKEGQNVTLSCEQNLNHDAMYWYRQDPGQGLRLIYYSQIVNDFQKGDIAEGYSVSREKKESFPLTVTSAQKNPTAFYLCASKLATNYNEQFFGPGTRLTVL.

Points on this clone: The junction departs from germline at one end; a sequencing error may be responsible. The chain joins TRBV20-1 to TRBJ1-2; D is undetermined. CDR3 length: 10 amino acids. In germline, CDR1 is DFQATT, CDR2 SNEGSKA (reference sequence). CDR3 coding DNA: TGCAGTGCTGGAGACCGCTATCAAACCTTC. Amino acid sequence: CSAGDRYQTF.

This chain's CDR3 is CASTGSVKGAGAFF. Written as DNA, the CDR3 is TGTGCCAGTACTGGTTCGGTTAAGGGGGCCGGAGCTTTCTTT. V and J are TRBV19 and TRBJ1-1; 7 positions agree with TRBD1. The CDR3 is 14 residues long. CDR1 is LNHDA, CDR2 SQIVND, per germline (reference sequence). Trimming cost V 7 bases and J 10 bases; bases outside gene matches: 15.

This rearrangement joins TRBV7-6 to TRBJ2-3; 7 positions agree with TRBD2. This CDR3 region has 14 residues. Trimming at V came to 1 base and at J to 5 bases, leaving 3 bases not matched to a gene. Germline values: CDR1 SGHVS, CDR2 FNYEAQ. This chain's CDR3 is CASSLGTSGDTQYF. The CDR3 DNA is TGTGCCAGCAGCTTAGGGACTAGTGGAGATACGCAGTATTTT.

This clone showed up just once. The chain joins TRBV2 to TRBJ1-4; D is unresolved. This CDR3 region has 12 residues. In germline, CDR1 is SNHLY, CDR2 FYNNEI. The germline V and J ends were trimmed by 11 bases and 0 bases, with 7 bases remaining between them. The CDR3 is CALVATNEKLFF. The CDR3 DNA is TGTGCCCTCGTTGCAACTAATGAAAAACTGTTTTTT.

This clone ranks as medium-sized (0.01 to 0.1%). The rearrangement links TRBV27 to TRBJ2-7, with D perhaps TRBD1 (6 bases). From germline, CDR1 is MNHEY and CDR2 SMNVEV (reference sequence). CDR3 length: 14 residues. The V and J ends lost 6 bases and 0 bases respectively, with 12 bases between them. CDR3: CASSQDRNSYEQYF. The CDR3 DNA is TGTGCCAGCAGCCAGGACAGAAACTCCTACGAGCAGTACTTC.

CDR3 loop: CASKGAVLTYEQYF. Here the CDR3 DNA reads TGTGCCAGCAAGGGGGCAGTTCTTACCTACGAGCAGTACTTC. The chain carries TRBV6-5 and TRBJ2-7, with 7 bases that match TRBD1. Germline V CDR1 and CDR2: MNHEY, SVGAGI. This CDR3 region has 14 residues. After removal of 7 bases from V and 2 bases from J, the junction contained 8 bases not matched to a gene.

The chain carries TRBV9 and TRBJ1-3, with D tentatively TRBD1 (6 bases). Germline assignment: CDR1 SGDLS and CDR2 YYNGEE. The length of the CDR3 is 17 residues. V lost 3 bases and J lost 2, with 18 bases in between. The chain's CDR3 is CASSEGDIVNPGNTIYF. In DNA, the CDR3 is TGTGCCAGCAGCGAGGGGGACATAGTAAACCCTGGAAACACCATATATTTT.

This chain joins TRBV6-5 and TRBJ1-1, with 10 bases lining up with TRBD1. The V and J ends lost 0 bases and 8 bases, in that order; junction bases with no gene match: 6. The CDR3 spans 15 residues. Germline CDR1 MNHEY, CDR2 SVGAGI. The CDR3 spells CASSYSGTGAREAFF. Here the CDR3 DNA reads TGTGCCAGCAGTTACTCGGGGACAGGGGCGCGGGAAGCTTTCTTT.

In its sample, this clone was seen once. CDR3 amino acids: CARLTDDGGSPLHF. Here the CDR3 DNA reads TGTGCCAGACTCACGGATGATGGGGGGTCACCCCTCCACTTT. The rearrangement joins TRBV2 to TRBJ1-6, with TRBD1 as a possible D gene (5 bases). Germline CDR1 SNHLY, CDR2 FYNNEI. The CDR3 sequence is 14 residues long. Trimming took 9 bases from V and 10 from J, leaving 19 bases between them. The full variable domain, with the rest looked up from reference TRBV2 and TRBJ1-6, is EPEVTQTPSHQVTQMGQEVILRCVPISNHLYFYWYRQILGQKVEFLVSFYNNEISEKSEIFDDQFSVERPDGSNFTLKIRSTKLEDSAMYFCARLTDDGGSPLHFGNGTRLTVT.

For the CDR3, the DNA is TGTGCCAGCAGTTTGACAGGGGAAGAAAAACTGTTTTTT. Residues: CASSLTGEEKLFF. This chain links TRBV12-3 or TRBV12-4 with TRBJ1-4; 8 bases agree with TRBD1. The V segment lost 3 bases and the J segment 8 bases; nucleotides outside the gene matches: 2. This CDR3 comprises 13 residues.

The chain couples TRBV5-6 to TRBJ2-5, with 12 bases that match TRBD2. Trimming cost V 4 bases and J 9 bases; bases outside gene matches: 10. Germline values: CDR1 SGHDT, CDR2 YYEEEE. This CDR3 comprises 15 residues. The CDR3 spells CASSPFGLAGQAQYF. CDR3 DNA: TGTGCCAGCAGCCCCTTCGGACTAGCGGGGCAGGCCCAGTACTTC.

The rearrangement joins TRBV6-1 to TRBJ2-1; maybe TRBD1 (5 bases). Germline loops: CDR1 MNHNS, CDR2 SASEGT. This CDR3 contains 13 residues. V was clipped by 2 bases and J by 9 bases, with 11 bases between them. CDR3 DNA: TGTGCCAGCAGTGAAAGTCAGGGCCGTGAGCAGTTCTTC. It translates to CASSESQGREQFF.